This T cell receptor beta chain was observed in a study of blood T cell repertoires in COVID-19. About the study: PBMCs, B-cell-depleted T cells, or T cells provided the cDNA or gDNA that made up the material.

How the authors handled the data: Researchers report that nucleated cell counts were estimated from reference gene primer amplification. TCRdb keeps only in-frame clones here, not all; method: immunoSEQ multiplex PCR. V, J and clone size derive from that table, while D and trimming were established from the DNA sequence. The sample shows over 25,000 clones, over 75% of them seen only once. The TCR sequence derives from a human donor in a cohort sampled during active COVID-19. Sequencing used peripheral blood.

The CDR3 sequence is CASSTDSSSYNEQFF. The CDR3 DNA follows: TGTGCCAGCAGCACGGACAGTAGCTCCTACAATGAGCAGTTCTTC. The chain recombines TRBV5-8 with TRBJ2-1; possible D gene TRBD1, 6 bases. The CDR3 runs 15 residues. With 4 bases removed from V and 0 bases from J, the gap between germline ends came to 11 bases. The germline CDR1 and CDR2 sequences are SGHTS and YDEGEE.